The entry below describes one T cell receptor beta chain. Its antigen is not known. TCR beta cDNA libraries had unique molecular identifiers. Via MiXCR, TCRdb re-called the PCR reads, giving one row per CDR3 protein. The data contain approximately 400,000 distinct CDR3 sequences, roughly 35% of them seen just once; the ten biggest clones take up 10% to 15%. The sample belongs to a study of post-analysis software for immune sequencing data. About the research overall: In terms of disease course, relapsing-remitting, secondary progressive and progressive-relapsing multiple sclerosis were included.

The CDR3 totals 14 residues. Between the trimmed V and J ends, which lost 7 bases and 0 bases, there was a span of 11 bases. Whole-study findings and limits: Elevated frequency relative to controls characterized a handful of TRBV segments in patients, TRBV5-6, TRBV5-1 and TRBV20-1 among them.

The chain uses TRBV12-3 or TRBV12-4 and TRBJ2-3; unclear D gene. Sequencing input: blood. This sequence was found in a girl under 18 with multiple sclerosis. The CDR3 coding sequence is TGTGCCAGCACCACCTCCACTAGCACAGATACGCAGTATTTT. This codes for CASTTSTSTDTQYF.